Below, 10 T cell receptor beta chains from the same sample are listed, as sequenced in a study of cytomegalovirus exposure and HLA in healthy donors. With 60 Vbeta and 13 Jbeta primers, the PCR was carried out. Data came from immunoSEQ multiplex PCR; TCRdb stores just in-frame clones and leaves some out. The repertoire includes around 120,000 clones, about 79% of them detected once, and 1.5% to 2.5% sits in the top ten. The sequencing sample was made of PBMCs. These TCRs come from a man younger than 35 in good health and CMV-seronegative.

A remark on this clone: Compared with germline, one end of the junction differs, possibly owing to a read error. V gene TRBV27 combines with J gene TRBJ2-5, with 8 positions matching TRBD2. CDR1 and CDR2 (germline): MNHEY, SMNVEV (reference sequence). The CDR3 is made up of 17 amino acids. This CDR3 reads CASGHLRRSGTKEIQYF. The CDR3 coding sequence is TGTGCGTCTGGTCATTTAAGACGTAGCGGGACGAAAGAGATCCAGTACTTC.

The chain recombines TRBV5-1 with TRBJ2-1; 9 positions match TRBD2. CDR1 and CDR2 (germline): SGHRS, YFSETQ. This CDR3 is 17 amino acids long. Germline trimming cut 1 base from V and 12 bases from J; bases unmatched to any gene: 17. The chain's CDR3 is CASSLNSLREGFSTQFF. In DNA, the CDR3 is TGCGCCAGCAGCTTGAACAGCCTGCGGGAGGGCTTTAGTACGCAGTTCTTC.

Written as DNA, the CDR3 is TGTGCCTGGAGTGTCGTTCGGCGGGAGACCCAGTACTTC. Translating it yields CAWSVVRRETQYF. The chain couples TRBV30 to TRBJ2-5; D remains unclear. V lost 0 bases, J lost 5 bases, and 10 bases lay in between. This CDR3 is 13 amino acids long. Per the germline V gene, CDR1 is GTSNPN and CDR2 is SVGIG (reference sequence).

This clone was seen once. The rearrangement uses TRBV18 and TRBJ1-5, with D unresolved. This CDR3 has 12 amino acids. CDR1 and CDR2 (germline): KGHSH, LQKENI. V lost 6 bases and J 10 bases, leaving 13 bases between the germline ends. The CDR3 sequence: CASSPQPGPQHF. The CDR3 nucleotides read TGTGCCAGCTCCCCGCAACCGGGACCCCAGCATTTT.

The genes are TRBV11-2 and TRBJ1-2; 10 bases align to TRBD1. This CDR3 comprises 15 residues. Germline values: CDR1 SGHAT, CDR2 FQNNGV. The V segment lost 5 bases and the J segment 6 bases; nucleotides outside the gene matches: 9. CDR3 sequence: CASSATTGGAHGYTF. CDR3 nucleotide sequence: TGTGCCAGCAGCGCAACGACAGGGGGCGCTCATGGCTACACCTTC.

Of note for this clone: A junction boundary mismatches the germline segment, possibly from a read error. J is TRBJ1-2 and V is TRBV7-9, with 10 bases identical to TRBD1. CDR1 SEHNR and CDR2 FQNEAQ come from the germline V gene (reference sequence). This CDR3 has 17 residues. CDR3 in amino acids: CSSSSSFRQGARDGYTF. CDR3 sequence (DNA): TGTTCCAGCAGCTCATCATTCAGACAGGGGGCGCGGGATGGCTACACCTTC.

This clone has only one observation. V and J are TRBV7-2 and TRBJ2-7; 12 bases line up with TRBD2. Germline CDR1 SGHTA, CDR2 FQGNSA. This CDR3 is 15 amino acids long. J gave up 0 bases and V 5 bases, and 2 bases lay outside the gene matches. CDR3 coding DNA: TGTGCCAGCAGCAAGACTAGCGGGAGCTCCTACGAGCAGTACGTC. This sequence encodes CASSKTSGSSYEQYV.

The chain couples TRBV27 to TRBJ2-7, with TRBD2 identical over 7 bases. Germline loops: CDR1 MNHEY, CDR2 SMNVEV (reference sequence). This CDR3 spans 15 amino acids. Trimming removed 5 bases from V and 3 bases from J; junction bases left unmatched: 10. For the CDR3, the DNA is TGTGCCAGCAGTCCCCCGGGAGGCCCGGTCTACGAGCAGTACTTC. This sequence encodes CASSPPGGPVYEQYF.

This clone was found a few times. This chain connects TRBV6-6 to TRBJ2-7; 8 bases align to TRBD1. Trimming cost V 8 bases and J 4 bases; bases outside gene matches: 10. CDR1 MNHNY and CDR2 SVGAGI come from the germline V gene (reference sequence). The CDR3 runs 14 residues. The CDR3 reads CASFLGTGPYEQYF. The CDR3 coding sequence is TGTGCCAGCTTCTTGGGGACAGGACCGTACGAGCAGTACTTC.

V usage is TRBV15 and J usage is TRBJ2-7; D is perhaps TRBD1 (5 bases). This CDR3 is built from 17 residues. Trimming pared 0 bases from V and 0 bases from J, leaving 15 bases between. Looked up from germline, CDR1 is LNHNV and CDR2 is YYDKDF (reference sequence). CDR3 sequence: CATSRDSAGLSSYEQYF. The CDR3 DNA is TGTGCCACCAGCAGAGATTCGGCAGGGTTGAGCTCCTACGAGCAGTACTTC.